This T cell receptor beta chain originates from a study of Graves' ophthalmopathy and Graves' hyperthyroidism. Moderately to severely active ophthalmopathy under 3 months, CAS at least 3, NOSPECS at least 4. Other autoimmune diseases, uncontrolled infections, pregnancy and lactation each led to patient exclusion. This clonotype was recorded many times. Antigen: not known. The CDR3 runs to 16 residues. With V trimmed by 4 bases and J by 6 bases, 9 bases remained unmatched. Looked up from germline, CDR1 is MNHEY and CDR2 is SVGAGI. Study observations and caveats: The model's prediction of ophthalmopathy progression had 70.59% sensitivity and roughly 72% specificity. Among expanded thyroid clonotypes above 0.001 frequency, most also occurred in blood.

The authors amplified TCR beta CDR3 regions from RNA transcripts. An opening RT-PCR round employed HTBI primers and preceded a second-round multiplex PCR. TCRdb re-analysed the multiplex PCR reads in MiXCR, keeping a single row per CDR3 protein. The table shows about 400,000 distinct CDR3 sequences, with roughly 18% occurring only once. The specimen was peripheral blood. The clonotype comes from a woman aged 18-35 years with Graves' ophthalmopathy. The rearrangement uses TRBV6-5 and TRBJ2-7; 13 nucleotides agree with TRBD2. The CDR3 DNA reads TGTGCCAGCAGTTCCCGACTAGCGGGAGGACCCCTCGAGCAGTACTTC. Its translation is CASSSRLAGGPLEQYF.